The entry that follows covers one T cell receptor (beta chain) sequence. Its antigen is undetermined. This specimen belongs to a study of early T cells in non-severe SARS-CoV-2 infection. Study-level results: Comparison of clonotypes with VDJdb favored anti-spike CD8 responses while missing private and CD4 specificities.

The library protocol tagged individual cDNA molecules with unique molecular identifiers. TCRdb re-derived calls from the 5' RACE reads in MiXCR, one entry per CDR3 protein. This sample has tens of thousands of distinct CDR3 sequences, with over 9.5% found just once. V lost 6 bases and J lost 5, with 16 bases in between. Germline V CDR1 and CDR2: SQVTM, ANQGSEA. The CDR3 length is 13 residues. The TCR comes from an adult who was a healthcare worker with PCR-confirmed SARS-CoV-2 infection or an uninfected control (not recorded which). This chain uses TRBV29-1 with TRBJ1-1, with a possible D match to TRBD1 (6 bases). What was sequenced was whole blood. CDR3 sequence (DNA): TGCAGCGTCGTCAGGGGAGTACGGACTGAAGCTTTCTTT. Its protein product is CSVVRGVRTEAFF.